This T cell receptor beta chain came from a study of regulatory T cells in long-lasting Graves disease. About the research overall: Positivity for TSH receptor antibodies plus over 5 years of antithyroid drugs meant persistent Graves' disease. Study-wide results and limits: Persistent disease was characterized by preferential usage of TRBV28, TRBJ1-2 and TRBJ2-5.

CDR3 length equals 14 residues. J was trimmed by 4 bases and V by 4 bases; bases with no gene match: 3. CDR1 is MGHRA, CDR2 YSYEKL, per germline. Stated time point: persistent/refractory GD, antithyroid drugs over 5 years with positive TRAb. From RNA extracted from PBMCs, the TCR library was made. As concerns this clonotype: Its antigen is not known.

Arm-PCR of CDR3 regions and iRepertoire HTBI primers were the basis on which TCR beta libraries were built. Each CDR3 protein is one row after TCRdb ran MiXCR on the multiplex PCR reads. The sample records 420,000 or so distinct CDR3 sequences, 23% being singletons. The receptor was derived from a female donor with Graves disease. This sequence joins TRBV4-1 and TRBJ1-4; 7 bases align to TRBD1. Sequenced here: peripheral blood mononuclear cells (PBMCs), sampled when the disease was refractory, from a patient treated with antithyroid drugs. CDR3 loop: CASSPDRVNEKLFF. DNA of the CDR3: TGCGCCAGCAGCCCCGACAGGGTTAATGAAAAACTGTTTTTT.